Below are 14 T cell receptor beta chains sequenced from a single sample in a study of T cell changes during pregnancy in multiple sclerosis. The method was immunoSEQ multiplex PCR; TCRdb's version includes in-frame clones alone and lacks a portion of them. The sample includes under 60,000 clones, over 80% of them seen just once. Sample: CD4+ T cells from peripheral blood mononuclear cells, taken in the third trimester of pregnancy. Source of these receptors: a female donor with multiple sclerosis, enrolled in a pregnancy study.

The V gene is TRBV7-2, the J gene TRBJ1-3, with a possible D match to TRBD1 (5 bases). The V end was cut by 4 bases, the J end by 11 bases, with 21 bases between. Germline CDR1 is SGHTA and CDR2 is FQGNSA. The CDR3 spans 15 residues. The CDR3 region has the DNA TGTGCCAGCAGCTCCGCTCAAAGGCGGCAGGGCTCCATATATTTT. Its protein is CASSSAQRRQGSIYF.

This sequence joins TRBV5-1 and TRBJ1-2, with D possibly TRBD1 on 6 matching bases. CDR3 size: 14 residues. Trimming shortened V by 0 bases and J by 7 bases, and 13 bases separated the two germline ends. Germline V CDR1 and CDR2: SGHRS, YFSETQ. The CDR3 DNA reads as TGCGCCAGCAGCTTGGATGGGGGGGCGCGTGGCTACACCTTC. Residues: CASSLDGGARGYTF.

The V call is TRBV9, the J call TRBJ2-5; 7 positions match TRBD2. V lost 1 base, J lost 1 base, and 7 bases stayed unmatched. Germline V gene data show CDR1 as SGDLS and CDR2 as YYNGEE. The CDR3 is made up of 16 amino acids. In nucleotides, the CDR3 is TGTGCCAGCAGCGTATCAGGGAGCGGGGCCCAAGAGACCCAGTACTTC. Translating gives CASSVSGSGAQETQYF.

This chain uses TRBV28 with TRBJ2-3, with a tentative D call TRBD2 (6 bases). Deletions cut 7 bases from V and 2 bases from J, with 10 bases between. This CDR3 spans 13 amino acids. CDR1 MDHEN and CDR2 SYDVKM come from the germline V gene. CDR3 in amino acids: CASTVGLTDTQYF. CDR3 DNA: TGTGCCAGCACGGTGGGACTCACAGATACGCAGTATTTT.

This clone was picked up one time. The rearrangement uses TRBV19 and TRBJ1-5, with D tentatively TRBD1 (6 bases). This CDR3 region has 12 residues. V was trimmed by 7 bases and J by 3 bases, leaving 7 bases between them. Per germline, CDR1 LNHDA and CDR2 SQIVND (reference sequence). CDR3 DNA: TGTGCCAGTACAGGGGACAATCAGCCCCAGCATTTT. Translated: CASTGDNQPQHF.

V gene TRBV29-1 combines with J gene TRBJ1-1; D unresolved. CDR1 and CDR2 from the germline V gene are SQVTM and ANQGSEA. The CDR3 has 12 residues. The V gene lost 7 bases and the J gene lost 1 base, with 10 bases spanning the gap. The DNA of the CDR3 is TGCAGCGCCGGAGATTGGAACACTGAAGCTTTCTTT. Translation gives CSAGDWNTEAFF.

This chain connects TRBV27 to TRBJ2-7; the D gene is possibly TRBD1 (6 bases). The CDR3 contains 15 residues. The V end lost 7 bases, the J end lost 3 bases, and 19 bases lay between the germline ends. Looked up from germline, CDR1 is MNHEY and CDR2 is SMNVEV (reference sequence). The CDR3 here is CASKKRTASGYEQYF. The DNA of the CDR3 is TGTGCCAGCAAAAAGAGGACAGCCTCTGGCTACGAGCAGTACTTC.

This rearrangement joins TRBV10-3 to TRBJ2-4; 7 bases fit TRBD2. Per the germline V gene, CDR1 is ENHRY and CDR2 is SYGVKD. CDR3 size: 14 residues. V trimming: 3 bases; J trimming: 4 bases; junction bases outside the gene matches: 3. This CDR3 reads CAISDERGKNIQYF. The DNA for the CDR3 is TGTGCCATCAGTGACGAGCGGGGAAAAAACATTCAGTACTTC.

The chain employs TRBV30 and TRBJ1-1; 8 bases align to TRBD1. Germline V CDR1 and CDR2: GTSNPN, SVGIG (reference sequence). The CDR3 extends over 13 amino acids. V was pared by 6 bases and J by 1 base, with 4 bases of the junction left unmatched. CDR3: CACSGQGNTEAFF. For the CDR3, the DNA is TGTGCCTGTTCAGGACAGGGGAACACTGAAGCTTTCTTT.

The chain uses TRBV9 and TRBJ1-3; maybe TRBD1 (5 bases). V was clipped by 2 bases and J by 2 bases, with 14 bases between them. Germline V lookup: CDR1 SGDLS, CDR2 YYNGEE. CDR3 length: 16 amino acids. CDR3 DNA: TGTGCCAGCAGCGTGACAGATGTCCTCGCTGGAAACACCATATATTTT. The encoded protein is CASSVTDVLAGNTIYF.

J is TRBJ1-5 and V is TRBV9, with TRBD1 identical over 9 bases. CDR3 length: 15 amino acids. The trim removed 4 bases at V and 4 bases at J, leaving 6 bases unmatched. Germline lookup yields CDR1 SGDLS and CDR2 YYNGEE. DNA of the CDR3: TGTGCCAGCAGCTCTGGGACAGGGTGGAATCAGCCCCAGCATTTT. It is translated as CASSSGTGWNQPQHF. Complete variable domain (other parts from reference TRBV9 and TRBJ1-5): DSGVTQTPKHLITATGQRVTLRCSPRSGDLSVYWYQQSLDQGLQFLIQYYNGEERAKGNILERFSAQQFPDLHSELNLSSLELGDSALYFCASSSGTGWNQPQHFGDGTRLSIL.

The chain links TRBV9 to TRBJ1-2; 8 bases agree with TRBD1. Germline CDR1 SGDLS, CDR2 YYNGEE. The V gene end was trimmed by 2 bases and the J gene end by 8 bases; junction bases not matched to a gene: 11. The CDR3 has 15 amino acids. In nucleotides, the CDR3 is TGTGCCAGCAGCGTTTCAGGACAGGGACCCGCGGGCTACACCTTC. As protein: CASSVSGQGPAGYTF.

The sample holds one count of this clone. CDR3 protein: CAWSTDTRSNQPQHF. CDR3 coding DNA: TGTGCCTGGAGTACGGACACCCGTAGCAATCAGCCCCAGCATTTT. The chain joins TRBV30 to TRBJ1-5; D perhaps matches TRBD1 (5 bases). The CDR3 contains 15 residues. V was shortened by 2 bases and J by 0 bases, with 11 bases between the two germline ends. Germline V gives CDR1 GTSNPN, CDR2 SVGIG (reference sequence).

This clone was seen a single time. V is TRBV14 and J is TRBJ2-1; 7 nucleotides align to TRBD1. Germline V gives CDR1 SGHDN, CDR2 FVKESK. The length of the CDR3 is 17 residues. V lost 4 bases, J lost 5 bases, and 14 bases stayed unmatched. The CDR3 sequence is CASSPTLGWDRNNEQFF. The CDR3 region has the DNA TGTGCCAGCAGCCCGACACTAGGATGGGACAGAAACAATGAGCAGTTCTTC.